The entry below gives a single T cell receptor beta chain sequence along with its context. Its specific antigen is unknown. Base quality data are lacking; no much larger clone is found one base away. Receptors were amplified or captured by the immunoSEQ multiplex PCR assay. Drawn from immuneACCESS, this table holds only the in-frame rearrangements with V and J called that TCRdb kept. Clones are partly lost; checked studies trace under half to an unresolved V gene and leave the rest unexplained. The table for this sample lists more than 25,000 clones; more than 60% of them were counted only once. The ten largest make up 7% to 8% of the sample. The data stem from a study of radiotherapy plus CTLA-4 blockade in lung cancer (dated by TCRdb to the late 2010s). For context, the study as a whole: Objective responses occurred in 18% of enrolled patients, and around 30% achieved disease control. What the work shows at the level of the full study, not this receptor alone: After treatment with radiotherapy and ipilimumab, TCR clones that originated in tumors expanded in peripheral blood. The strongest predictors of response were reported to be early dynamic shifts in blood T cell clones along with a rise in serum interferon-beta following radiation.

The study evaluated CTLA-4 blockade (ipilimumab) given together with focal radiation therapy in patients who had chemo-refractory metastatic non-small-cell lung cancer. Via the germline V gene, CDR1 is SGHTA and CDR2 FQGNSA. V lost 1 base and J lost 1 base; the stretch between them is 11 bases long. The CDR3 contains 16 residues, cysteine and phenylalanine counted. Here the CDR3 DNA is all that survives: 48 bases in frame from base 1. The clonotype comes from a human donor with non-small cell lung cancer who had stable disease on radiotherapy plus ipilimumab. Sequencing used peripheral blood, obtained from a patient treated with radiotherapy plus ipilimumab. The V and J segments used are TRBV7-2 and TRBJ1-3; the D gene cannot be resolved reliably. The nucleotides are TGTGCCAGCAGCTTAGTCGGAGGTGGTTCTGGAAACACCATATATTTT. It encodes CASSLVGGGSGNTIYF.